The clone carrying this TCR beta chain was recorded at least ten times. Its antigen is not known. This entry is derived from a study of molecular identifiers for immune sequencing clone quantification. Trimming took off 2 bases at V and 6 bases at J, with 9 bases between the two ends. Germline V gene sequence: CDR1 SGHTA, CDR2 FQGTGA. The CDR3 has 13 amino acids. Using a CD8+CD4-CCR7+CD45RA+ phenotype, naive CD8 T cells were sorted. The authors built bulk TCR libraries by previously described methods with listed TCR primers. Each CDR3 protein is one row after TCRdb ran MiXCR on the PCR reads. The data hold about 320,000 distinct CDR3 sequences, with 20% to 25% observed a single time. Study-wide results and caveats: Under 1% of molecules in naive cells, but over 98% of effector molecules, belonged to clones above 20 RNA copies.

The source is a human donor in good health. Some libraries in this study had Jurkat cell RNA spiked in. The chain uses TRBV7-3 and TRBJ2-3; D is undetermined. The material sequenced was naive CD8+ T cells from blood, with Jurkat cell RNA spiked in. Subset: FACS-sorted CD8+CD4-CCR7+CD45RA+ naive T cells. The CDR3 DNA sequence: TGTGCCAGCAGCTTATTTGCTCCCGATACGCAGTATTTT. Protein sequence: CASSLFAPDTQYF.